This entry lists 14 T cell receptor beta chains sequenced from one sample in a study of identical twins. TCRdb redid the calling of the 5' RACE reads with MiXCR, one entry per CDR3 protein. This sample yields approximately 530,000 distinct CDR3 sequences, of which approximately 20% are seen a single time; around 0.47% belongs to the top ten. These data are also associated with another study on yellow fever vaccine responses in identical twins.

Sequenced sample: CD4+ T cells sorted from blood. The origin of the receptors is a woman aged 18-29 years in good health.

The sample holds a few counts of this clonotype. The gene calls are TRBV5-1 and TRBJ2-1; TRBD2 is a possible D gene (9 bases). CDR1 is SGHRS, CDR2 YFSETQ, per germline. V gave up 0 bases and J gave up 8 bases, with 27 bases separating them. This CDR3 contains 19 residues. The CDR3 sequence: CASSLETGVTSGSWDEQFF. In DNA form, the CDR3 reads TGCGCCAGCAGCTTGGAGACAGGGGTGACTAGCGGATCTTGGGATGAGCAGTTCTTC.

This clonotype has more than one count but fewer than ten. The J gene is TRBJ2-1, the V gene TRBV10-1; TRBD2 matches at 7 bases. Per germline, CDR1 WNHNN and CDR2 SYGVQD (reference sequence). Unmatched junction bases numbered 6, after V lost 3 bases and J lost 4 bases. The CDR3 contains 15 residues. The CDR3 sequence: CASSDGGTKYNEQFF. The CDR3 nucleotides read TGCGCCAGCAGTGACGGGGGGACTAAATACAATGAGCAGTTCTTC.

The chain joins TRBV7-6 to TRBJ2-7; no definite D call. V was shortened by 0 bases and J by 3 bases, with 9 bases between the two germline ends. In germline, CDR1 is SGHVS, CDR2 FNYEAQ. This CDR3 contains 14 residues. The CDR3 is CASSLAAIDYEQYF. CDR3 nucleotides: TGTGCCAGCAGCTTAGCGGCCATAGACTACGAGCAGTACTTC.

The V and J genes are TRBV4-1 and TRBJ2-5; TRBD1 agrees at 10 bases. Germline V lookup: CDR1 MGHRA, CDR2 YSYEKL. CDR3 length: 16 amino acids. V was clipped by 4 bases and J by 5 bases; unmatched bases: 10. CDR3: CASSPARQGAGETQYF. CDR3 DNA: TGCGCCAGCAGCCCTGCCCGACAGGGGGCTGGGGAGACCCAGTACTTC.

This clonotype occurred a few times. This rearrangement joins TRBV27 to TRBJ2-7; the D is unclear. The CDR3 consists of 14 residues. Germline V lookup: CDR1 MNHEY, CDR2 SMNVEV (reference sequence). Trimming stripped 6 bases from V and 1 base from J, with 13 bases between. The CDR3 region is CASRSRAGSYEQYF. The CDR3 DNA reads as TGTGCCAGCAGGTCTAGGGCAGGTTCCTACGAGCAGTACTTC.

The chain has TRBV6-2 or TRBV6-3 and TRBJ1-1, with D possibly TRBD1 on 5 matching bases. The CDR3 sequence is 14 residues long. CDR1 is MNHEY and CDR2 is SVGEGT in the germline V gene. Deletions cut 4 bases from V and 1 base from J, with 10 bases between. For the CDR3, the DNA is TGTGCCAGCAGTTTTAACAGGAAGAACACTGAAGCTTTCTTT. Translating gives CASSFNRKNTEAFF.

The chain links TRBV6-2 or TRBV6-3 to TRBJ2-2, with D hard to call. The CDR3 totals 12 residues. Trimming stripped 10 bases from V and 9 bases from J, with 15 bases between. Germline V lookup: CDR1 MNHEY, CDR2 SVGEGT. The CDR3: CATRSEIRELFF. The DNA of the CDR3 is TGTGCCACCCGCTCAGAAATCAGGGAGCTGTTTTTT.

The chain carries TRBV18 and TRBJ2-1; 7 nucleotides line up with TRBD1. With V trimmed by 2 bases and J by 5 bases, 6 bases remained unmatched. This CDR3 comprises 15 residues. Germline loops: CDR1 KGHSH, CDR2 LQKENI. The CDR3 is CASSPGTEGNNEQFF. Written as DNA, the CDR3 is TGTGCCAGCTCACCAGGGACAGAGGGAAACAATGAGCAGTTCTTC.

This sequence joins TRBV7-2 and TRBJ1-2; D is perhaps TRBD1 (6 bases). Germline V CDR1 and CDR2: SGHTA, FQGNSA. The CDR3 consists of 13 residues. Trimming took 5 bases from V and 7 from J, leaving 14 bases between them. The CDR3 sequence: CASSRQVQAGYTF. In DNA, the CDR3 is TGTGCCAGCAGCCGACAGGTTCAGGCTGGCTACACCTTC.

This clonotype appeared a few times. The V call is TRBV10-3, the J call TRBJ1-6; maybe TRBD1 (6 bases). V lost 0 bases and J lost 0, with 9 bases in between. Germline CDR1 ENHRY, CDR2 SYGVKD. The CDR3 covers 17 residues. The CDR3 DNA reads TGTGCCATCAGTGAGTCTCCGGACAGCTCCTATAATTCACCCCTCCACTTT. It codes for CAISESPDSSYNSPLHF.

This clonotype was found a few times. The J gene is TRBJ2-7, the V gene TRBV2; D call uncertain. The CDR3 totals 14 residues. Trimming took 4 bases from V and 0 from J, leaving 10 bases between them. Germline CDR1 reads SNHLY; CDR2 reads FYNNEI. The CDR3 loop is CASSVQELSYEQYV. The DNA for the CDR3 is TGTGCCAGCAGTGTCCAGGAACTCTCCTACGAGCAGTACGTC.

The chain uses TRBV20-1 and TRBJ2-7; TRBD2 matches 7 bases. J lost 3 bases, V lost 3 bases, and 8 bases had no gene match. The germline V gene encodes CDR1 DFQATT and CDR2 SNEGSKA (reference sequence). The CDR3 is 14 amino acids. CDR3 sequence reads: CSASQAGLNYEQYV. In DNA, the CDR3 is TGCAGTGCTAGTCAAGCGGGACTAAACTACGAGCAGTACGTC.

The CDR3 protein is CASSLSNSPETQYF. CDR3 sequence (DNA): TGTGCCAGCAGTTTATCTAACAGCCCAGAGACCCAGTACTTC. The chain recombines TRBV27 with TRBJ2-5, with no clear D. Germline V lookup: CDR1 MNHEY, CDR2 SMNVEV (reference sequence). This CDR3 spans 14 amino acids. V was clipped by 0 bases and J by 4 bases, with 9 bases between them.

This clonotype was found a few times. The genes are TRBV7-9 and TRBJ2-1; no clear D. The ends were cut back, 5 bases at V and 5 bases at J, with 19 bases in the middle. Looked up from germline, CDR1 is SEHNR and CDR2 is FQNEAQ (reference sequence). The CDR3 contains 16 residues. The CDR3 region is CASSDPGRGINNEQFF. The CDR3 DNA sequence: TGTGCCAGCAGCGATCCCGGACGCGGAATTAACAATGAGCAGTTCTTC.